This T cell receptor beta chain was captured in a study of blood T cell repertoires in COVID-19. Study in general: The United States, Italy and Spain supplied acute and convalescent COVID-19 samples.

Repertoires were generated with immunoSEQ multiplex PCR, while TCRdb's copy carries only in-frame clones and drops some. This sample has some 320,000 clones, with about 89% found just once. This study enrolled people aged 18 to 89 from approximately 24 US geographic areas. Participants had their cohort set by participant-reported clinical history. All recovered Cohort 3 donors got two negative PCRs, got clearance, or saw symptom resolution. From germline, CDR1 is SGHTA and CDR2 FQGTGA. The CDR3 extends over 16 amino acids. With V trimmed by 6 bases and J by 4 bases, 8 bases remained unmatched. The TCR originated in a woman in her twenties or thirties who had recovered from COVID-19. Sequenced sample: PBMCs or T cells enriched from blood (not recorded which). This chain connects TRBV7-3 to TRBJ2-2; TRBD2 aligns across 10 bases. CDR3 nucleotides: TGTGCCAGCAGTGGCTCTAGCGGGGGTCTCACCGGGGAGCTGTTTTTT. Translation gives CASSGSSGGLTGELFF. The full variable domain, its missing parts supplied by reference TRBV7-3 and TRBJ2-2, is GAGVSQTPSNKVTEKGKYVELRCDPISGHTALYWYRQSLGQGPEFLIYFQGTGAADDSGLPNDRFFAVRPEGSVSTLKIQRTERGDSAVYLCASSGSSGGLTGELFFGEGSRLTVL.